One sample yielded the 32 T cell receptor beta chains listed below, sequenced in a study of blood T cell repertoires in COVID-19. Only in-frame clones appear in the TCRdb table, and some are missing; sequencing was by immunoSEQ multiplex PCR. The table lists about 230,000 clones, around 88% of them singletons, with approximately 2.3% in the top ten. The sequenced sample was PBMCs or T cells enriched from blood (not recorded which). The origin of the receptors is a woman between 35 and 50 years old with acute COVID-19.

Only one count was recorded for this clone. The V call is TRBV5-1, the J call TRBJ2-3, with 11 bases fitting TRBD2. V shed 0 bases and J 4 bases; nucleotides not matched to a gene: 4. CDR1 is SGHRS, CDR2 YFSETQ, per germline. The CDR3 has 16 residues. The CDR3 protein is CASSLGLAGGPDTQYF. Here the CDR3 DNA reads TGCGCCAGCAGCTTGGGGCTAGCGGGGGGTCCAGATACGCAGTATTTT.

This clone occurred once. The gene calls are TRBV6-5 and TRBJ1-5, with 7 bases fitting TRBD1. Per the germline V gene, CDR1 is MNHEY and CDR2 is SVGAGI. Trimming removed 6 bases from V and 9 bases from J; junction bases left unmatched: 11. The CDR3 is 14 residues long. The CDR3 region is CASSLDRVEWPQHF. Written as DNA, the CDR3 is TGTGCCAGCAGCCTCGACAGGGTCGAGTGGCCCCAGCATTTT.

The chain joins TRBV7-2 to TRBJ2-4; a possible D gene is TRBD2 (5 bases). CDR3 length: 16 residues. The ends were cut back, 4 bases at V and 0 bases at J, with 13 bases in the middle. Germline CDR1 and CDR2: SGHTA and FQGNSA. CDR3 protein: CASSSSGSLAKNIQYF. In nucleotides, the CDR3 is TGTGCCAGCAGCTCGAGCGGATCTCTAGCCAAAAACATTCAGTACTTC.

The CDR3 here is CASSPRTGGVSYNEQFF. The DNA of the CDR3 is TGTGCCAGCAGCCCCCGGACAGGGGGAGTCTCCTACAATGAGCAGTTCTTC. V gene TRBV7-9 combines with J gene TRBJ2-1; 10 bases line up with TRBD1. Germline loops: CDR1 SEHNR, CDR2 FQNEAQ (reference sequence). The V gene end was trimmed by 5 bases and the J gene end by 0 bases; junction bases not matched to a gene: 7. There are 17 residues in the CDR3. The variable domain in full, completed from reference TRBV7-9 and TRBJ2-1, reads DTGVSQNPRHKITKRGQNVTFRCDPISEHNRLYWYRQTLGQGPEFLTYFQNEAQLEKSRLLSDRFSAERPKGSFSTLEIQRTEQGDSAMYLCASSPRTGGVSYNEQFFGPGTRLTVL.

The chain links TRBV11-2 to TRBJ2-2, with TRBD1 matching over 8 bases. Losses at the gene ends were 6 bases for V and 3 bases for J; bases not matched to a gene: 3. Germline V lookup: CDR1 SGHAT, CDR2 FQNNGV. There are 14 residues in the CDR3. CDR3 DNA sequence: TGTGCCAGCAGTCAGGGGGCGGACACCGGGGAGCTGTTTTTT. It yields the protein CASSQGADTGELFF.

The chain is built from TRBV14 and TRBJ2-3; TRBD2 agrees at 8 bases. The CDR3 runs 13 residues. The trim removed 1 base at V and 13 bases at J, leaving 7 bases unmatched. CDR1 and CDR2 from the germline V gene are SGHDN and FVKESK. CDR3 sequence: CASSQVRGSGEYF. For the CDR3, the DNA is TGTGCCAGCAGCCAAGTCAGGGGTAGCGGGGAGTATTTT.

This clone was seen only once. The chain joins TRBV19 to TRBJ2-3; TRBD1 aligns across 10 bases. The CDR3 consists of 15 residues. J gave up 3 bases and V 6 bases, and 6 bases lay outside the gene matches. Per the germline V gene, CDR1 is LNHDA and CDR2 is SQIVND (reference sequence). The CDR3 DNA reads TGTGCCAGTAGGGATCCGGGACAGGGGACAGATACGCAGTATTTT. The encoded protein is CASRDPGQGTDTQYF.

The V gene is TRBV6-2 or TRBV6-3, the J gene TRBJ1-1, with 9 bases aligning to TRBD1. The CDR3 is made up of 15 amino acids. Trimming took 2 bases from V and 5 from J; bases not matched to a gene: 6. CDR1 and CDR2 (germline): MNHEY, SVGEGT. CDR3 sequence (DNA): TGTGCCAGCAGTTACGGGGGACAGGGAGGTACTGAAGCTTTCTTT. Amino acids: CASSYGGQGGTEAFF.

This CDR3 is CASTPRQGDQPQHF. The CDR3 DNA reads as TGTGCCAGTACCCCACGACAGGGGGATCAGCCCCAGCATTTT. The chain links TRBV19 to TRBJ1-5; TRBD1 agrees at 9 bases. This CDR3 region has 14 residues. CDR1 and CDR2 (germline): LNHDA, SQIVND (reference sequence). Trimming cost V 7 bases and J 5 bases; bases outside gene matches: 6.

The J gene is TRBJ1-1, the V gene TRBV18; no reliable D call. Germline V gene lookup returns CDR1 KGHSH and CDR2 LQKENI. With 1 base removed from V and 4 bases from J, the gap between germline ends came to 16 bases. The CDR3 is 16 residues long. The CDR3 DNA reads as TGTGCCAGCTCACCACAAGTAGCGGATGTGGGCACTGAAGCTTTCTTT. Its protein is CASSPQVADVGTEAFF. The variable domain in full, completed from reference TRBV18 and TRBJ1-1, reads NAGVMQNPRHLVRRRGQEARLRCSPMKGHSHVYWYRQLPEEGLKFMVYLQKENIIDESGMPKERFSAEFPKEGPSILRIQQVVRGDSAAYFCASSPQVADVGTEAFFGQGTRLTVV.

On this clone: Other DNA sequences from this sample encode an identical CDR3 as well. The V and J genes are TRBV7-6 and TRBJ2-2, with TRBD2 matching 8 bases. Trimming at V came to 1 base and at J to 4 bases, leaving 2 bases not matched to a gene. Per germline, CDR1 SGHVS and CDR2 FNYEAQ. The CDR3 totals 15 residues. Here the CDR3 reads CASSLGSGSTGELFF. DNA for the CDR3: TGTGCCAGCAGCTTAGGCAGCGGGAGCACCGGGGAGCTGTTTTTT.

This clone was observed once. The genes are TRBV2 and TRBJ1-6; 12 positions agree with TRBD1. The germline CDR1 and CDR2 sequences are SNHLY and FYNNEI. The CDR3 consists of 16 residues. With 6 bases clipped from V and 9 bases from J, the junction kept 9 bases outside the gene matches. CDR3 amino acids: CASRGGMGQGASPLHF. The CDR3 DNA reads as TGTGCCAGCAGAGGAGGAATGGGACAGGGGGCTTCACCCCTCCACTTT.

This rearrangement joins TRBV6-6 to TRBJ1-5, with 9 bases matching TRBD1. V dropped 7 bases and J dropped 5; count of bases not matched to a gene: 3. The CDR3 runs 13 residues. The germline gives CDR1 MNHNY, CDR2 SVGAGI (reference sequence). The CDR3 DNA sequence: TGTGCCAGCAACAGGGGGCCCGATCAGCCCCAGCATTTT. Translated: CASNRGPDQPQHF.

The chain carries TRBV5-5 and TRBJ2-5; D call uncertain. Germline V gene data show CDR1 as SGHKS and CDR2 as YYEKEE (reference sequence). The CDR3 is 15 residues long. The V and J ends lost 2 bases and 2 bases respectively, with 13 bases between them. The CDR3 here is CASSLIPTGQETQYF. The CDR3 nucleotides are TGTGCCAGCAGCTTAATCCCTACGGGTCAAGAGACCCAGTACTTC.

The rearrangement joins TRBV7-8 to TRBJ1-5, with a weak D call TRBD1 (6 bases). CDR3 length equals 13 residues. V lost 5 bases, J lost 4 bases, and 9 bases lay in between. CDR1 SGHVS and CDR2 FQNEAQ come from the germline V gene. The CDR3 loop is CASSRTGNQPQHF. The CDR3 DNA sequence: TGTGCCAGCAGCCGAACAGGGAATCAGCCCCAGCATTTT.

The gene calls are TRBV21-1 and TRBJ1-2; TRBD1 reflects the table's D call only, with no check against the DNA. TRBV21-1 is a pseudogene locus. This CDR3 has 17 residues. Here the CDR3 DNA reads TGTGCCAGCAGCAAAGTTTTTCCGGACAGGGTTCACTATGGCTACACCTTC. Its translation: CASSKVFPDRVHYGYTF.

This chain uses TRBV5-1 with TRBJ1-6, with 11 bases identical to TRBD1. Germline values: CDR1 SGHRS, CDR2 YFSETQ. The V segment lost 3 bases and the J segment 6 bases; nucleotides outside the gene matches: 5. This CDR3 spans 16 amino acids. CDR3 protein: CASSWDRGGTNSPLHF. Written as DNA, the CDR3 is TGCGCCAGCAGCTGGGACAGGGGGGGAACTAATTCACCCCTCCACTTT.

V and J are TRBV2 and TRBJ2-2; 8 nucleotides agree with TRBD2. Germline loops: CDR1 SNHLY, CDR2 FYNNEI. The CDR3 runs to 14 residues. V lost 7 bases to trimming and J lost 4 bases; unmatched junction nucleotides: 5. The CDR3 DNA sequence: TGTGCCAGCAATTTGCGGGGGGCCACCGGGGAGCTGTTTTTT. Protein: CASNLRGATGELFF.

J is TRBJ2-1 and V is TRBV30; 13 nucleotides align to TRBD2. The CDR3 covers 14 residues. CDR1 is GTSNPN, CDR2 SVGIG, per germline (reference sequence). V shed 2 bases and J 8 bases; nucleotides not matched to a gene: 3. The CDR3 DNA is TGTGCCTGGAGTTGGACTAGCGGGAGCTATGAGCAGTTCTTC. This gives the protein CAWSWTSGSYEQFF.

The chain links TRBV18 to TRBJ1-2, with 8 bases lining up with TRBD1. From germline, CDR1 is KGHSH and CDR2 LQKENI. This CDR3 is 13 amino acids long. After removal of 7 bases from V and 4 bases from J, the junction contained 5 bases not matched to a gene. The CDR3 coding sequence is TGTGCCAGCTACGGACAGGGCGGCTATGGCTACACCTTC. This gives the protein CASYGQGGYGYTF.

The V and J genes are TRBV14 and TRBJ2-1; 10 bases are a match to TRBD1. CDR1 is SGHDN, CDR2 FVKESK, per germline. V lost 4 bases to trimming and J lost 4 bases; unmatched junction nucleotides: 10. The CDR3 totals 17 residues. The CDR3 loop is CASSPKKPGQGYNEQFF. The CDR3 region has the DNA TGTGCCAGCAGCCCGAAAAAACCGGGACAGGGGTACAATGAGCAGTTCTTC. The whole variable domain, filled in from reference TRBV14 and TRBJ2-1, reads EAGVTQFPSHSVIEKGQTVTLRCDPISGHDNLYWYRRVMGKEIKFLLHFVKESKQDESGMPNNRFLAERTGGTYSTLKVQPAELEDSGVYFCASSPKKPGQGYNEQFFGPGTRLTVL.

The chain is built from TRBV9 and TRBJ1-1, with D possibly TRBD1 on 5 matching bases. This CDR3 spans 14 amino acids. Germline assignment: CDR1 SGDLS and CDR2 YYNGEE. The V gene lost 3 bases and the J gene lost 6 bases, with 15 bases spanning the gap. CDR3 region: CASSEVNWGAEAFF. As DNA, the CDR3 is TGTGCCAGCAGCGAGGTGAATTGGGGGGCTGAAGCTTTCTTT.

The chain joins TRBV20-1 to TRBJ2-7; D not resolved. Trimming left V 3 bases short and J 7 bases short, with 10 bases between. The CDR3 contains 11 residues. Looked up from germline, CDR1 is DFQATT and CDR2 is SNEGSKA (reference sequence). The CDR3 loop is CSARSLGEQYF. DNA for the CDR3: TGCAGTGCTAGGTCCCTCGGGGAGCAGTACTTC.

This clone came up many times. This chain uses TRBV4-3 with TRBJ1-2; no definite D call. Trimming took 0 bases from V and 5 from J, leaving 13 bases between them. The CDR3 extends over 15 amino acids. Germline V gene sequence: CDR1 LGHNA, CDR2 YSLEER. The CDR3 here is CASSQDRGWAYGYTF. CDR3 DNA sequence: TGCGCCAGCAGCCAAGACCGTGGGTGGGCGTATGGCTACACCTTC.

The chain joins TRBV24-1 to TRBJ2-7, with 9 bases lining up with TRBD1. Per germline, CDR1 KGHDR and CDR2 SFDVKD. The J segment lost 2 bases and the V segment lost 3 bases, leaving 4 bases of the junction unmatched. The CDR3 spans 15 residues. The CDR3 nucleotides read TGTGCCACCAGTGATGGACAGGGGAGCACCTACGAGCAGTACTTC. Encoded protein: CATSDGQGSTYEQYF.

V gene TRBV6-6 combines with J gene TRBJ2-7; 7 bases fit TRBD1. Trimming took 3 bases from V and 4 from J; bases not matched to a gene: 9. The CDR3 covers 15 residues. Germline loops: CDR1 MNHNY, CDR2 SVGAGI (reference sequence). The CDR3 region is CASSYSGTAHYEQYF. The CDR3 DNA follows: TGTGCCAGCAGTTATTCCGGGACAGCCCATTACGAGCAGTACTTC.

CDR3 amino acids: CASSYGGQGGKLFF. For the CDR3, the DNA is TGTGCCAGCAGCTACGGTGGGCAGGGGGGAAAACTGTTTTTT. The chain links TRBV6-5 to TRBJ1-4; 7 nucleotides align to TRBD1. The CDR3 has 14 residues. Germline values: CDR1 MNHEY, CDR2 SVGAGI. V lost 6 bases, J lost 10 bases, and 11 bases stayed unmatched.

The chain carries TRBV2 and TRBJ1-2, with D hard to call. Germline CDR1 is SNHLY and CDR2 is FYNNEI. Trimming removed 4 bases at V and 10 bases at J, with 13 bases between. This CDR3 contains 12 residues. CDR3 in amino acids: CASSVAQVDYTF. DNA of the CDR3: TGTGCCAGCAGTGTTGCTCAGGTGGACTACACCTTC.

In this sample, this clone turned up a few times. The sample holds other DNA sequences that translate to the same CDR3. This chain connects TRBV7-6 to TRBJ2-2; D might be TRBD2 (6 bases). V was clipped by 1 base and J by 4 bases, with 10 bases between them. Germline V CDR1 and CDR2: SGHVS, FNYEAQ. The CDR3 loop spans 15 amino acids. In DNA form, the CDR3 reads TGTGCCAGCAGCTTAGGAGCGGGTTCCACCGGGGAGCTGTTTTTT. This sequence encodes CASSLGAGSTGELFF.

V is TRBV5-6 and J is TRBJ1-2, with D uncertain. The CDR3 sequence is 15 residues long. CDR1 and CDR2 from the germline V gene are SGHDT and YYEEEE. Trimming pared 0 bases from V and 4 bases from J, leaving 13 bases between. The DNA for the CDR3 is TGTGCCAGCAGCTTGGTGGAGGGCAGGAGCTATGGCTACACCTTC. Translating gives CASSLVEGRSYGYTF.

Here the CDR3 DNA reads TGTGCCAGTACCCCGGGGAGGGGTGGGTGGAATCAGCCCCAGCATTTT. Translating it yields CASTPGRGGWNQPQHF. The chain carries TRBV19 and TRBJ1-5; TRBD1 might be the D (5 bases). CDR1 is LNHDA, CDR2 SQIVND, per germline (reference sequence). The V end lost 7 bases, the J end lost 4 bases, and 20 bases lay between the germline ends. The CDR3 runs 16 residues.

The gene calls are TRBV2 and TRBJ2-3; D remains unclear. Germline V gives CDR1 SNHLY, CDR2 FYNNEI. Between the trimmed V and J ends, which lost 7 bases and 0 bases, there was a span of 8 bases. The CDR3 extends over 13 amino acids. CDR3 nucleotide sequence: TGTGCCAGCACGAGGTCTAGCACAGATACGCAGTATTTT. Translation gives CASTRSSTDTQYF.